In its sample, the clone carrying this T cell receptor beta chain was seen a few times. TCRdb itself ran the RACE reads through MiXCR, one entry per CDR3 protein. The table shows about 190,000 distinct CDR3 sequences, with approximately 26% occurring only once. This sample is drawn from a study of human T cells and chemical hapten exposure. Time point specified: patch test 3, about 24 weeks after DPC sensitization. Treatment specified: therapeutic diphenylcyclopropenone sensitization with weekly scalp DPC. The sequences come from whole blood, collected in connection with sensitization to the hapten diphenylcyclopropenone (DPC). The TCR comes from a woman aged 40-49 years with alopecia areata. Some clones in this sample may be carry-over from other donors' samples.

The CDR3: CAISERAGSTEAFF. The CDR3 DNA reads as TGTGCCATCAGTGAGAGGGCAGGTAGCACTGAAGCTTTCTTT. The chain links TRBV10-3 to TRBJ1-1; D remains ambiguous. The germline gives CDR1 ENHRY, CDR2 SYGVKD. This CDR3 region has 14 residues. Trimming pared 2 bases from V and 4 bases from J, leaving 11 bases between.